The 20 T cell receptor beta chains below were found in one sample sequenced in a study of neurological immune-mediated disorders. TCRdb recomputed calls from the 5' RACE reads with MiXCR, one row per CDR3 protein. The table records some 28,000 distinct CDR3 sequences, more than 10% of them present only once. The sequenced material came from PBMCs. The receptors shown here come from a man in his fifties or sixties in good health.

This clonotype was seen many times. The chain recombines TRBV12-3 or TRBV12-4 with TRBJ2-2; D remains ambiguous. Trimming removed 5 bases from V and 3 bases from J, with 10 bases in between. The CDR3 totals 14 residues. The CDR3 loop reads CASSRQTYTGELFF. The CDR3 region has the DNA TGTGCCAGCAGTCGCCAGACCTACACCGGGGAGCTGTTTTTT.

This chain uses TRBV19 with TRBJ1-1, with TRBD1 as a possible D gene (5 bases). From germline, CDR1 is LNHDA and CDR2 SQIVND (reference sequence). Trimming stripped 9 bases from V and 0 bases from J, with 17 bases between. This CDR3 comprises 15 residues. This CDR3 is CASTRGVVLNTEAFF. The DNA for the CDR3 is TGTGCCAGCACAAGGGGCGTTGTGTTGAACACTGAAGCTTTCTTT. The variable domain in full, completed from reference TRBV19 and TRBJ1-1, reads DGGITQSPKYLFRKEGQNVTLSCEQNLNHDAMYWYRQDPGQGLRLIYYSQIVNDFQKGDIAEGYSVSREKKESFPLTVTSAQKNPTAFYLCASTRGVVLNTEAFFGQGTRLTVV.

The sample holds many counts of this clonotype. This chain links TRBV5-5 with TRBJ1-5; the D gene is possibly TRBD1 (6 bases). V was clipped by 0 bases and J by 4 bases, with 14 bases between them. The germline V gene has CDR1 SGHKS and CDR2 YYEKEE (reference sequence). This CDR3 is built from 16 residues. This CDR3 reads CASSLVPQGLNQPQHF. The CDR3 DNA follows: TGTGCCAGCAGCTTGGTCCCACAGGGCCTTAATCAGCCCCAGCATTTT.

The V and J genes are TRBV10-3 and TRBJ2-4; D is unclear. Germline V gives CDR1 ENHRY, CDR2 SYGVKD. The length of the CDR3 is 12 residues. The germline V and J ends were trimmed by 4 bases and 2 bases, with 3 bases remaining between them. The CDR3 region has the DNA TGTGCCATCAGTGCAACCAAAAACATTCAGTACTTC. As protein: CAISATKNIQYF.

This clonotype was seen at least ten times. The gene calls are TRBV29-1 and TRBJ2-7; TRBD2 matches at 15 bases. J was trimmed by 0 bases and V by 5 bases; bases with no gene match: 2. Germline loops: CDR1 SQVTM, CDR2 ANQGSEA. The CDR3 loop spans 15 amino acids. This chain's CDR3 is CSVWTSGRVSYEQYF. CDR3 nucleotide sequence: TGCAGCGTTTGGACTAGCGGGAGGGTCTCCTACGAGCAGTACTTC.

Many counts were recorded for this clonotype. The chain uses TRBV7-2 and TRBJ1-4, with a possible D match to TRBD1 (5 bases). The CDR3 spans 13 residues. Germline V gene data show CDR1 as SGHTA and CDR2 as FQGNSA. Trimming took off 3 bases at V and 5 bases at J, with 7 bases between the two ends. The CDR3 sequence: CASSLGPNEKLFF. The CDR3 nucleotides read TGTGCCAGCAGCTTGGGACCAAATGAAAAACTGTTTTTT.

This clonotype has a count of ten or more. V and J are TRBV20-1 and TRBJ1-1; D is uncertain. Germline values: CDR1 DFQATT, CDR2 SNEGSKA (reference sequence). Deletions cut 3 bases from V and 6 bases from J, with 11 bases between. The CDR3 length is 12 residues. DNA of the CDR3: TGCAGTGCTAGCACAGCAGGCCCTGAAGCTTTCTTT. Residues: CSASTAGPEAFF.

This clonotype was observed a few times. V usage is TRBV18 and J usage is TRBJ1-3; TRBD1 matches at 9 bases. Germline V gene lookup returns CDR1 KGHSH and CDR2 LQKENI. The CDR3 has 17 residues. V gave up 2 bases and J gave up 2 bases; unmatched junction bases: 7. Written as DNA, the CDR3 is TGTGCCAGCTCACCATCCGGGACAGGGATTGCTGGAAACACCATATATTTT. This gives the protein CASSPSGTGIAGNTIYF.

This clonotype has at least ten counts. The V gene is TRBV9, the J gene TRBJ2-2; a possible D gene is TRBD1 (5 bases). The V end lost 0 bases, the J end lost 0 bases, and 12 bases lay between the germline ends. Looked up from germline, CDR1 is SGDLS and CDR2 is YYNGEE. The CDR3 has 17 residues. The CDR3, as DNA: TGTGCCAGCAGCGTAGACCCGACAGTAGCGAACACCGGGGAGCTGTTTTTT. Protein: CASSVDPTVANTGELFF.

There are many counts of this clonotype. The chain joins TRBV12-3 or TRBV12-4 to TRBJ2-4; no clear D gene. This CDR3 comprises 16 residues. Trimming shortened V by 3 bases and J by 1 base, and 13 bases separated the two germline ends. The chain's CDR3 is CASSFPTRSAKNIQYF. CDR3 nucleotides: TGTGCCAGCAGTTTCCCAACCCGCTCGGCCAAAAACATTCAGTACTTC.

This clonotype was counted at least ten times. This chain connects TRBV5-6 to TRBJ2-1, with 12 bases fitting TRBD2. This CDR3 is 17 amino acids long. V lost 7 bases and J lost 8; bases outside the gene matches: 16. Germline lookup yields CDR1 SGHDT and CDR2 YYEEEE. As DNA, the CDR3 is TGTGCCAGCGGCAGGATCCTCCGCGGGACTAGCGGGTATGAGCAGTTCTTC. Protein product: CASGRILRGTSGYEQFF. Based on the CDR3 plus reference TRBV5-6 and TRBJ2-1, the full variable domain is DAGVTQSPTHLIKTRGQQVTLRCSPKSGHDTVSWYQQALGQGPQFIFQYYEEEERQRGNFPDRFSGHQFPNYSSELNVNALLLGDSALYLCASGRILRGTSGYEQFFGPGTRLTVL.

This clonotype was counted ten times or more. The chain has TRBV10-3 and TRBJ2-1; 9 bases match TRBD2. CDR1 is ENHRY and CDR2 is SYGVKD in the germline V gene. This CDR3 is built from 15 residues. V trimming: 3 bases; J trimming: 9 bases; junction bases outside the gene matches: 9. CDR3 coding DNA: TGTGCCATCAGTGATGGTCTAGCGGGACCAGGTGAGCAGTTCTTC. It is translated as CAISDGLAGPGEQFF.

This clonotype showed up many times. The chain couples TRBV7-8 to TRBJ2-5; TRBD1 or TRBD2 may be the D gene (5 bases each). The CDR3 extends over 14 amino acids. V dropped 2 bases and J dropped 6 bases, with 13 bases sitting between them. Looked up from germline, CDR1 is SGHVS and CDR2 is FQNEAQ. CDR3 bases: TGTGCCAGCAGCTTACCCGATGGGACGAAGACCCAGTACTTC. It encodes CASSLPDGTKTQYF.

This clonotype was picked up many times. The chain employs TRBV20-1 and TRBJ2-7, with no clear D. V dropped 1 base and J dropped 4 bases, with 8 bases sitting between them. This CDR3 region has 12 residues. Germline-derived CDR1 and CDR2 are DFQATT and SNEGSKA (reference sequence). CDR3 region: CSARADLYEQYF. CDR3 in DNA: TGCAGTGCTAGAGCAGACCTTTACGAGCAGTACTTC.

This clonotype has a count of ten or more. The CDR3 bases are TGCGCCAGCAGCTTGGGAGGGTCGGTTGACTATGGCTACACCTTC. Amino acid sequence: CASSLGGSVDYGYTF. The genes are TRBV5-1 and TRBJ1-2; D gene uncertain. V shed 0 bases and J shed 3 bases, with 12 bases lying between them. The germline V gene encodes CDR1 SGHRS and CDR2 YFSETQ. This CDR3 has 15 residues.

This clonotype occurred a few times. This chain links TRBV14 with TRBJ1-6; no definite D call. V was trimmed by 1 base and J by 8 bases, leaving 9 bases between them. Germline CDR1 is SGHDN and CDR2 is FVKESK. The CDR3 covers 14 residues. This CDR3 reads CASSQGREYSPLHF. CDR3 in DNA: TGTGCCAGCAGCCAAGGTCGGGAGTATTCACCCCTCCACTTT.

This clonotype showed up many times. This sequence joins TRBV7-2 and TRBJ2-1; TRBD2 aligns across 14 bases. Trimming cost V 4 bases and J 9 bases; bases outside gene matches: 5. The CDR3 consists of 15 residues. From germline, CDR1 is SGHTA and CDR2 FQGNSA. Written as DNA, the CDR3 is TGTGCCAGCAGCTACTACGGACTAGCGGGGGGTGAGCAGTTCTTC. Translated, it gives CASSYYGLAGGEQFF.

At least ten counts were recorded for this clonotype. This chain joins TRBV21-1 and TRBJ2-5; the table's D call of TRBD1 was not tested on the DNA. TRBV21-1 corresponds to a pseudogene. CDR3 size: 18 residues. The CDR3 region is CASSKEGDRDRQQETQYF. The CDR3 region has the DNA TGTGCCAGCAGCAAAGAGGGGGACAGGGACCGCCAGCAAGAGACCCAGTACTTC.

The table lists this clonotype with many counts. J is TRBJ2-3 and V is TRBV5-1; weak D call: TRBD2 (5 bases). Trimming took off 0 bases at V and 2 bases at J, with 7 bases between the two ends. Germline V gives CDR1 SGHRS, CDR2 YFSETQ. This CDR3 spans 14 amino acids. The CDR3 here is CASSLAGFTDTQYF. CDR3 DNA sequence: TGCGCCAGCAGCTTGGCGGGATTCACAGATACGCAGTATTTT.

This clonotype was recorded at least ten times. The J gene is TRBJ1-2, the V gene TRBV7-2; 8 bases fit TRBD1. The germline V gene has CDR1 SGHTA and CDR2 FQGNSA. V gave up 5 bases and J gave up 8 bases; unmatched junction bases: 10. The CDR3 runs to 14 residues. The DNA of the CDR3 is TGTGCCAGCAGCACGCCGGGACAGGTGGGGGGCTACACCTTC. Translated, it gives CASSTPGQVGGYTF.